This T cell receptor (beta chain) was sequenced during a study of CD8+ T cells in alopecia areata. Sequencing relied on a cDNA template that was reverse transcribed from extracted RNA. Some clones are missing from TCRdb's copy, which holds only in-frame ones; the method was immunoSEQ multiplex PCR. Here the sample spans around 250,000 clones, around two thirds being singletons. The V gene lost 5 bases and the J gene lost 7 bases, with 8 bases spanning the gap. The CDR3 has 10 residues. CDR1 and CDR2 from the germline V gene are GTSNPN and SVGIG (reference sequence). The specimen comprised CD4+ T cells sorted from blood, sampled at week 0. The chain couples TRBV30 to TRBJ1-1, with D tentatively TRBD1 (6 bases). The TCR was taken from a human donor with alopecia areata. CDR3 loop: CAWGQIEAFF. In DNA, the CDR3 is TGTGCCTGGGGACAGATTGAAGCTTTCTTT.